This TCR beta chain was captured in a study of T cell changes during pregnancy in multiple sclerosis. Generated by immunoSEQ multiplex PCR, the TCRdb table keeps only in-frame clones and is missing some. The sample consists of about 79,000 clones, 80% to 95% of them appearing once. The germline V gene encodes CDR1 LGHNA and CDR2 YSLEER. The CDR3 has 15 residues. Germline trimming cut 3 bases from V and 3 bases from J; bases unmatched to any gene: 4. The chain is built from TRBV4-3 and TRBJ2-7; 11 bases match TRBD2. The sequences come from peripheral blood, collected in the second trimester of pregnancy. This clonotype was sampled from a female donor in good health, enrolled as a control in a pregnancy study. The CDR3 loop is CASSQTSGEIYEQYF. CDR3 sequence (DNA): TGCGCCAGCAGCCAGACTAGCGGGGAGATCTACGAGCAGTACTTC.